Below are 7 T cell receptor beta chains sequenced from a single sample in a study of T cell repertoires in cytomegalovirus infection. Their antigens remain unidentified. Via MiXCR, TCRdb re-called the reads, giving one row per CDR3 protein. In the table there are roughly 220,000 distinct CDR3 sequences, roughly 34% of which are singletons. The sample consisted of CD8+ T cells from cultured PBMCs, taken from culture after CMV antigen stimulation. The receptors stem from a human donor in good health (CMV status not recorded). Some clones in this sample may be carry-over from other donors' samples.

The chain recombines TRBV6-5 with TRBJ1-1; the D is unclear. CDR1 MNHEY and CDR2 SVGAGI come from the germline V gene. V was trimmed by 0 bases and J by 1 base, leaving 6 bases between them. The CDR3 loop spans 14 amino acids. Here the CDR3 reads CASSYSEENTEAFF. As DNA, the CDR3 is TGTGCCAGCAGTTACTCGGAGGAGAACACTGAAGCTTTCTTT.

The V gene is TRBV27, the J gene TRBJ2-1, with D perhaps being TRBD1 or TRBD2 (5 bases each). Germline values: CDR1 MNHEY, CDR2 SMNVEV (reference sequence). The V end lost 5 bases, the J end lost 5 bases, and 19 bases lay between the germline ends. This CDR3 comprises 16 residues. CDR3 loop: CASSPSQGESHNEQFF. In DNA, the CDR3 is TGTGCCAGCAGTCCATCCCAGGGAGAGAGCCACAATGAGCAGTTCTTC.

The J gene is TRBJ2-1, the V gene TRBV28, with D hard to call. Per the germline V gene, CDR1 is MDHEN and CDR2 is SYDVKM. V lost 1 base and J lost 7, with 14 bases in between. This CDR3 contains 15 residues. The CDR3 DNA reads TGTGCCAGCAGTTTATTAGATAGCTTGAGGAATGAGCAGTTCTTC. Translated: CASSLLDSLRNEQFF.

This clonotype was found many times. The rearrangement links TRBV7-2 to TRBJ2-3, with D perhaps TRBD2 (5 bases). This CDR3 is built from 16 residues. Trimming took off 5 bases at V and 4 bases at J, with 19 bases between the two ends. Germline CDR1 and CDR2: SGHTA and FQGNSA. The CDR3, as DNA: TGTGCCAGCAGCCGCGGACTGACCGGAGGTCCAGATACGCAGTATTTT. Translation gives CASSRGLTGGPDTQYF. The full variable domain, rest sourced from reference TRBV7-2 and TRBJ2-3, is GAGVSQSPSNKVTEKGKDVELRCDPISGHTALYWYRQSLGQGLEFLIYFQGNSAPDKSGLPSDRFSAERTGGSVSTLTIQRTQQEDSAVYLCASSRGLTGGPDTQYFGPGTRLTVL.

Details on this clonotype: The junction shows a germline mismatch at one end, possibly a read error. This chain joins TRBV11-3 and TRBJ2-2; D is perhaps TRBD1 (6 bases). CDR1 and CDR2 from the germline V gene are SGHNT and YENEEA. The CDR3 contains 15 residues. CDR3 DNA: TGTGCCAGCAGCTTAAGGACAGCGAACACCGTGGAGCTGTTTTTT. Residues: CASSLRTANTVELFF.

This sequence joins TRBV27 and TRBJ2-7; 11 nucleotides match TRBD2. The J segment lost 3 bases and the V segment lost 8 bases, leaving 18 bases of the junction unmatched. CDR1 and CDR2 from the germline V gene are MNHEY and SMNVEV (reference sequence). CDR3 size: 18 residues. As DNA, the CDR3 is TGTGCCAGCTTTCCCCACCCCCCGACTAGCGGGAACGTCTACGAGCAGTACTTC. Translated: CASFPHPPTSGNVYEQYF.

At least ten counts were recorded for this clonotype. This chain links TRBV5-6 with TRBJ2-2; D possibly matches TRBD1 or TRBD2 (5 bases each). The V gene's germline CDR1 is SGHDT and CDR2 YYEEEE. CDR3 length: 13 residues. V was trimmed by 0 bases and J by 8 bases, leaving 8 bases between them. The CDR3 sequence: CASSLVWGGELFF. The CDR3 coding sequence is TGTGCCAGCAGCTTGGTCTGGGGGGGGGAGCTGTTTTTT.